This T cell receptor (beta chain) appears in the sequencing data of a study of blood T cells in healthy people across ages. The study's findings and limits: Age brought a roughly linear fall in TCR beta diversity measured per million T cells.

In germline, CDR1 is SGHAT, CDR2 FQNNGV. The V and J ends lost 2 bases and 2 bases, in that order; junction bases with no gene match: 6. This CDR3 region has 15 residues. A J-beta primer mix and a sample-barcoded 5' primer were used in a second PCR of roughly 6 to 11 cycles. TCRdb recomputed calls from the 5' RACE reads with MiXCR, one row per CDR3 protein. Of around 850,000 distinct CDR3 sequences listed, around 36% are singletons. As to this clonotype: Its antigen remains unknown.

The chain has TRBV11-2 and TRBJ2-7; TRBD1 matches 7 bases. The sample was blood. The TCR was taken from a young man in good health. CDR3 in amino acids: CASSLNTDRTYEQYF. The CDR3 DNA sequence: TGTGCCAGCAGCTTAAATACGGACAGGACCTACGAGCAGTACTTC. The full variable domain, its missing parts supplied by reference TRBV11-2 and TRBJ2-7, is EAGVAQSPRYKIIEKRQSVAFWCNPISGHATLYWYQQILGQGPKLLIQFQNNGVVDDSQLPKDRFSAERLKGVDSTLKIQPAKLEDSAVYLCASSLNTDRTYEQYFGPGTRLTVT.